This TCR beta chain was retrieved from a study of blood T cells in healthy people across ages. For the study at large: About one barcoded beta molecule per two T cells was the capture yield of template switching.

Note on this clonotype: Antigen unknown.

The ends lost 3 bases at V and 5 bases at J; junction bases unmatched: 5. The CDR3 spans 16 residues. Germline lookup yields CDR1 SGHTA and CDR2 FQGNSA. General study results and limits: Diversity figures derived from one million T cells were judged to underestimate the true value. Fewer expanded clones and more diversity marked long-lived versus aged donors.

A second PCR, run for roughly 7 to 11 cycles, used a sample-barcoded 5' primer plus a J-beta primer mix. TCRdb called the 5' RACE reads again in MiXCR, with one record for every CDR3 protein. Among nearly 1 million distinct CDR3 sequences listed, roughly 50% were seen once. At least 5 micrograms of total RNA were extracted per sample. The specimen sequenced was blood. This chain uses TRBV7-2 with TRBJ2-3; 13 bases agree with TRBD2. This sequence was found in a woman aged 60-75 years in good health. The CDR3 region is CASSFRTSGSKDTQYF. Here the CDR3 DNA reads TGTGCCAGCAGCTTCCGGACTAGCGGGAGTAAAGATACGCAGTATTTT.